The clone carrying this TCR beta chain was detected only a few times. The sample is drawn from a study of T-cell reconstitution after alpha-beta-depleted transplantation in children. Library preparation (for TCRbeta) was performed with unique molecular identifiers. From the PCR reads, TCRdb called clonotypes with MiXCR, one entry per CDR3 protein. Of a few hundred thousand distinct CDR3 sequences detected, 25% to 30% appear once; the ten largest clones hold around 36%. The length of the CDR3 is 15 residues. Germline-derived CDR1 and CDR2 are SGHRS and YFSETQ. Trimming cost V 3 bases and J 4 bases; bases outside gene matches: 8.

The starting material was PBMCs, obtained before TCRalphabeta/CD19-depleted stem cell transplant. The clonotype originates from a boy in the first two years of life with Wiskott-Aldrich syndrome, due to receive a stem cell transplant. The chain has TRBV5-1 and TRBJ1-1; 8 bases fit TRBD1. CDR3 residues: CASSSGQVPGTEAFF. CDR3 DNA sequence: TGCGCCAGCAGCTCGGGACAGGTTCCGGGCACTGAAGCTTTCTTT.